This TCR beta chain was recorded in a study of blood T cells in healthy people across ages. Study-wide points: Strong correlation was found linking TCR beta diversity to naive T cell percentage.

In germline, CDR1 is DFQATT, CDR2 SNEGSKA (reference sequence). The V and J ends lost 4 bases and 3 bases, in that order; junction bases with no gene match: 22. The CDR3 runs to 19 residues. Through a sample-barcoded 5' primer and a J-beta primer mix, a second PCR was run for 7 to 11 cycles. Carrying 12 random nucleotides, a template-switch adaptor labeled each individual cDNA molecule. TCRdb processed the 5' RACE reads anew with MiXCR; each CDR3 protein has one entry. The table shows over a million distinct CDR3 sequences, with 40% to 50% occurring only once. This clonotype turned up a few times. Its antigen is undetermined.

The chain links TRBV20-1 to TRBJ2-7; 9 bases fit TRBD2. Sequencing input: blood. The clonotype originates from a woman aged 18-29 years in good health. The CDR3 bases are TGCAGTGCTACAACTGCCGGGACTAGCCTCTTTCCTTTCATCTACGAGCAGTACTTC. Translation: CSATTAGTSLFPFIYEQYF.